The following is a T cell receptor (beta chain) sequence with its context. The antigen remains unidentified. The sample originates from a study of graft-versus-host responses after intestinal transplantation. For the study at large: Multivisceral, liver-intestinal, or isolated intestinal transplants were performed in recipients. Every one of the recipients received anti-thymocyte globulin induction and afterwards took tacrolimus and steroids for around three years.

Clones were read by immunoSEQ multiplex PCR, and TCRdb kept only the in-frame ones, dropping some. The top ten hold roughly 0.37% of the sample, which has approximately 77,000 clones, about 88% seen once. The specimen was unstimulated CD4+ T cells sorted from spleen or lymph node cells, collected before intestinal transplant. The sequence was collected from a human donor who received an intestinal transplant.

CDR3 sequence: CASSPGQGSYEQYF. CDR3 DNA sequence: TGTGCCAGCAGTCCGGGACAGGGATCTTACGAGCAGTACTTC. This chain joins TRBV6-1 and TRBJ2-7; 9 nucleotides align to TRBD1. The V segment lost 5 bases and the J segment 4 bases; nucleotides outside the gene matches: 6. CDR1 MNHNS and CDR2 SASEGT come from the germline V gene. This CDR3 is built from 14 residues.